These 29 T cell receptor beta chains came from one sample sequenced in a study of blood T cell repertoires in COVID-19. TCRdb's table, derived via immunoSEQ multiplex PCR, lists solely in-frame clones and lacks some. The sample yields about 65,000 clones, 93% seen once. The sequenced material came from peripheral blood. Every receptor here comes from a man between 70 and 80 years old with active COVID-19.

The chain employs TRBV14 and TRBJ2-7, with D maybe TRBD2 (6 bases). Germline CDR1 and CDR2: SGHDN and FVKESK. The CDR3 has 19 amino acids. Trimming stripped 4 bases from V and 2 bases from J, with 27 bases between. CDR3 bases: TGTGCCAGCAGCCTCTCTTCCCCCCGACCGGGACTGAGAACCTACGAGCAGTACTTC. As protein: CASSLSSPRPGLRTYEQYF.

The V gene is TRBV3-1 (or the pseudogene TRBV3-2), the J gene TRBJ1-5, with D possibly matching TRBD1 (5 bases). V gave up 0 bases and J gave up 7 bases, with 13 bases separating them. The CDR3 is made up of 15 amino acids. Germline CDR1 and CDR2: LGHDT and YNNKEL (reference sequence). The CDR3 DNA reads as TGTGCCAGCAGCCAAGATTTAGGGGCCGGGCAGCCCCAGCATTTT. It specifies CASSQDLGAGQPQHF.

The CDR3 DNA reads TGTGCCAGCAGCCAGACAGGGGGTACAGATACGCAGTATTTT. Residues: CASSQTGGTDTQYF. The chain employs TRBV6-5 and TRBJ2-3; 9 positions match TRBD1. CDR1 is MNHEY and CDR2 is SVGAGI in the germline V gene. V gave up 6 bases and J gave up 3 bases; unmatched junction bases: 4. This CDR3 comprises 14 residues.

V is TRBV19 and J is TRBJ2-5; 14 nucleotides align to TRBD2. The germline gives CDR1 LNHDA, CDR2 SQIVND (reference sequence). This CDR3 has 19 residues. Trimming removed 0 bases from V and 3 bases from J; junction bases left unmatched: 9. CDR3 sequence: CASSIDLPGLAGAKETQYF. CDR3 DNA: TGTGCCAGTAGTATAGATCTGCCGGGACTAGCGGGGGCCAAAGAGACCCAGTACTTC. The full variable domain, in which reference TRBV19 and TRBJ2-5 provide the parts outside the CDR3, is DGGITQSPKYLFRKEGQNVTLSCEQNLNHDAMYWYRQDPGQGLRLIYYSQIVNDFQKGDIAEGYSVSREKKESFPLTVTSAQKNPTAFYLCASSIDLPGLAGAKETQYFGPGTRLLVL.

The rearrangement links TRBV7-9 to TRBJ2-3, with a tentative D call TRBD1 (6 bases). V lost 1 base and J 1 base, leaving 12 bases between the germline ends. The CDR3 runs 16 residues. Per germline, CDR1 SEHNR and CDR2 FQNEAQ (reference sequence). This CDR3 reads CASSLGGGLGTDTQYF. The CDR3 nucleotides read TGTGCCAGCAGCTTAGGTGGGGGCCTCGGCACAGATACGCAGTATTTT.

The CDR3 DNA is TGTGCCAGCAGCTTAGATCCAGCGGGGAAGACCCAGTACTTC. It yields the protein CASSLDPAGKTQYF. The chain links TRBV7-2 to TRBJ2-5, with 7 bases matching TRBD2. The CDR3 runs 14 residues. Germline V lookup: CDR1 SGHTA, CDR2 FQGNSA. J lost 6 bases, V lost 1 base, and 5 bases had no gene match.

This chain links TRBV3-1 (or the pseudogene TRBV3-2) with TRBJ1-3, with 7 bases that match TRBD1. The V gene's germline CDR1 is LGHDT and CDR2 YNNKEL (reference sequence). J lost 4 bases, V lost 3 bases, and 9 bases had no gene match. The CDR3 consists of 16 residues. CDR3 coding DNA: TGTGCCAGCAGCCATACCTACGAGGGGGCAGGAAACACCATATATTTT. It is translated as CASSHTYEGAGNTIYF.

This chain links TRBV5-1 with TRBJ2-7, with D possibly matching TRBD1 (6 bases). The CDR3 runs 14 residues. Germline V gives CDR1 SGHRS, CDR2 YFSETQ. Trimming removed 0 bases from V and 5 bases from J, with 12 bases in between. CDR3 in DNA: TGCGCCAGCAGCTTGGACAGGGAGTACCACGAGCAGTACTTC. Translation gives CASSLDREYHEQYF. Based on the CDR3 plus reference TRBV5-1 and TRBJ2-7, the full variable domain is KAGVTQTPRYLIKTRGQQVTLSCSPISGHRSVSWYQQTPGQGLQFLFEYFSETQRNKGNFPGRFSGRQFSNSRSEMNVSTLELGDSALYLCASSLDREYHEQYFGPGTRLTVT.

This clone was picked up one time. The chain couples TRBV5-4 to TRBJ2-1; 8 bases are shared with TRBD2. V was clipped by 1 base and J by 9 bases; unmatched bases: 6. CDR1 is SGHNT, CDR2 YYREEE, per germline (reference sequence). This CDR3 has 14 residues. The DNA for the CDR3 is TGTGCCAGCAGCTTGCCAGCGGGGGTCGGTGAGCAGTTCTTC. Translating gives CASSLPAGVGEQFF.

The chain has TRBV9 and TRBJ2-3; 16 bases agree with TRBD2. This CDR3 has 18 residues. V was clipped by 3 bases and J by 6 bases; unmatched bases: 10. CDR1 and CDR2 (germline): SGDLS, YYNGEE. CDR3 protein: CASSAGTSGGEARDTQYF. As DNA, the CDR3 is TGTGCCAGCAGCGCGGGGACTAGCGGGGGGGAAGCACGGGATACGCAGTATTTT.

The V and J genes are TRBV4-1 and TRBJ2-3; tentatively, D is TRBD2 (6 bases). Germline V gene sequence: CDR1 MGHRA, CDR2 YSYEKL. The CDR3 is 16 amino acids. V was trimmed by 8 bases and J by 5 bases, leaving 23 bases between them. The CDR3 DNA is TGCGCCAGCTCCCGGGGTCAGGGTAAAGCGGGAGATACGCAGTATTTT. Translated: CASSRGQGKAGDTQYF.

This clone was counted once. V usage is TRBV19 and J usage is TRBJ2-3; 7 bases are shared with TRBD2. Germline trimming cut 4 bases from V and 0 bases from J; bases unmatched to any gene: 4. CDR1 LNHDA and CDR2 SQIVND come from the germline V gene (reference sequence). CDR3 length equals 15 residues. Here the CDR3 reads CASSTGAGSTDTQYF. CDR3 nucleotide sequence: TGTGCCAGTAGTACTGGAGCGGGGAGCACAGATACGCAGTATTTT. The variable domain in full, completed from reference TRBV19 and TRBJ2-3, reads DGGITQSPKYLFRKEGQNVTLSCEQNLNHDAMYWYRQDPGQGLRLIYYSQIVNDFQKGDIAEGYSVSREKKESFPLTVTSAQKNPTAFYLCASSTGAGSTDTQYFGPGTRLTVL.

The chain combines TRBV6-5 with TRBJ1-2, with 11 bases matching TRBD1. This CDR3 has 14 residues. V shed 2 bases, J shed 7 bases, and the junction held 3 bases outside the gene matches. Germline CDR1 reads MNHEY; CDR2 reads SVGAGI. CDR3 region: CASSYGQGAGGYTF. In DNA, the CDR3 is TGTGCCAGCAGTTACGGACAGGGGGCAGGTGGCTACACCTTC.

The chain employs TRBV28 and TRBJ1-3; D is ambiguous. V was clipped by 7 bases and J by 4 bases, with 11 bases between them. CDR1 is MDHEN, CDR2 SYDVKM, per germline. The CDR3 length is 13 residues. For the CDR3, the DNA is TGTGCCAGCAATTTCCCTTCGGGAAACACCATATATTTT. Amino acids: CASNFPSGNTIYF.

The gene calls are TRBV15 and TRBJ2-7, with 7 bases matching TRBD1. The trim removed 2 bases at V and 6 bases at J, leaving 10 bases unmatched. The length of the CDR3 is 15 residues. CDR1 LNHNV and CDR2 YYDKDF come from the germline V gene (reference sequence). The DNA of the CDR3 is TGTGCCACCAGCAGAATACCTCAAGGGGGCTCCGAGCAGTACGTC. Amino acid sequence: CATSRIPQGGSEQYV.

The rearrangement links TRBV14 to TRBJ2-3, with D hard to call. Trimming removed 2 bases at V and 6 bases at J, with 9 bases between. Germline V CDR1 and CDR2: SGHDN, FVKESK. This CDR3 is 13 amino acids long. CDR3 residues: CASSQFISDTQYF. CDR3 DNA sequence: TGTGCCAGCAGCCAATTCATTAGTGATACGCAGTATTTT.

V usage is TRBV25-1 and J usage is TRBJ2-1; tentative D call: TRBD2 (5 bases). V shed 6 bases and J shed 7 bases, with 16 bases lying between them. The germline V gene has CDR1 MGHDK and CDR2 SYGVNS. The CDR3 covers 14 residues. CDR3 nucleotide sequence: TGTGCCAGCAGAGATCCGGGAATAAGGAATGAGCAGTTCTTC. Translating it yields CASRDPGIRNEQFF.

The V call is TRBV24-1, the J call TRBJ2-5; D is possibly TRBD2 (6 bases). Germline V gene sequence: CDR1 KGHDR, CDR2 SFDVKD. The CDR3 has 15 amino acids. The V end was cut by 4 bases, the J end by 2 bases, with 13 bases between. CDR3 region: CATSDPSAQQETQYF. The DNA for the CDR3 is TGTGCCACCAGTGACCCTAGCGCCCAACAAGAGACCCAGTACTTC.

The CDR3 nucleotides are TGCGCCAGCAGCTTGGGTCCCGGGGGGTTGTACAATGAGCAGTTCTTC. It codes for CASSLGPGGLYNEQFF. The rearrangement uses TRBV5-1 and TRBJ2-1; 7 bases are shared with TRBD2. The ends lost 0 bases at V and 4 bases at J; junction bases unmatched: 7. CDR1 SGHRS and CDR2 YFSETQ come from the germline V gene. The CDR3 extends over 16 amino acids.

The chain combines TRBV2 with TRBJ2-5; D unresolved. V dropped 6 bases and J dropped 2 bases, with 4 bases sitting between them. The length of the CDR3 is 11 residues. The germline CDR1 and CDR2 sequences are SNHLY and FYNNEI. CDR3 loop: CASSPQETQYF. As DNA, the CDR3 is TGTGCCAGCAGCCCTCAAGAGACCCAGTACTTC.

This chain links TRBV11-2 with TRBJ1-2; a weak D match, TRBD1 (6 bases). From germline, CDR1 is SGHAT and CDR2 FQNNGV. This CDR3 has 13 amino acids. The germline V and J ends were trimmed by 2 bases and 8 bases, with 12 bases remaining between them. CDR3 protein: CASSLSGQGGYTF. CDR3 in DNA: TGTGCCAGCAGCTTATCCGGGCAGGGGGGCTACACCTTC.

The rearrangement joins TRBV4-3 to TRBJ2-2; TRBD1 aligns across 8 bases. Germline CDR1 and CDR2: LGHNA and YSLEER. J gave up 7 bases and V 1 base, and 11 bases lay outside the gene matches. This CDR3 comprises 17 residues. For the CDR3, the DNA is TGCGCCAGCAGCCAAGGTTCCCGACAGGGGACGGTCGGGGAGCTGTTTTTT. It yields the protein CASSQGSRQGTVGELFF.

The chain couples TRBV6-5 to TRBJ2-5; maybe TRBD1 (5 bases). The V end was cut by 5 bases, the J end by 5 bases, with 9 bases between. The CDR3 extends over 12 amino acids. CDR1 MNHEY and CDR2 SVGAGI come from the germline V gene. The CDR3, as DNA: TGTGCCAGCAGTAGGGGCGCGGAGACCCAGTACTTC. Its protein is CASSRGAETQYF.

This chain joins TRBV6-6 and TRBJ1-6; 10 nucleotides agree with TRBD1. This CDR3 region has 17 residues. J was trimmed by 4 bases and V by 5 bases; bases with no gene match: 8. Germline V gene sequence: CDR1 MNHNY, CDR2 SVGAGI (reference sequence). The CDR3 sequence is CASSPPPGQGYNSPLHF. CDR3 in DNA: TGTGCCAGCAGTCCGCCTCCGGGACAGGGGTATAATTCACCCCTCCACTTT.

The J gene is TRBJ1-2, the V gene TRBV10-3; 10 nucleotides line up with TRBD1. The germline V gene has CDR1 ENHRY and CDR2 SYGVKD. Trimming cost V 5 bases and J 7 bases; bases outside gene matches: 4. The length of the CDR3 is 13 residues. CDR3 in amino acids: CAISQGDRGGYTF. The CDR3 coding sequence is TGTGCCATCAGTCAAGGGGACAGGGGTGGCTACACCTTC.

The V call is TRBV3-1 (or the pseudogene TRBV3-2), the J call TRBJ2-2; TRBD2 is a possible D gene (6 bases). Germline V gene lookup returns CDR1 LGHDT and CDR2 YNNKEL (reference sequence). The V end was cut by 4 bases, the J end by 0 bases, with 9 bases between. This CDR3 has 15 amino acids. The CDR3 loop reads CASSPRLANTGELFF. CDR3 in DNA: TGTGCCAGCAGCCCTCGACTAGCGAACACCGGGGAGCTGTTTTTT.

The J gene is TRBJ2-3, the V gene TRBV28, with 8 positions matching TRBD1. V lost 3 bases to trimming and J lost 6 bases; unmatched junction nucleotides: 17. Germline CDR1 is MDHEN and CDR2 is SYDVKM. CDR3 length: 18 amino acids. CDR3 nucleotide sequence: TGTGCCAGCAGTTTTCTGGAGGTGGCGGGACAGGCGGGGGATACGCAGTATTTT. It translates to CASSFLEVAGQAGDTQYF. The complete variable domain, with remaining parts taken from reference TRBV28 and TRBJ2-3, reads DVKVTQSSRYLVKRTGEKVFLECVQDMDHENMFWYRQDPGLGLRLIYFSYDVKMKEKGDIPEGYSVSREKKERFSLILESASTNQTSMYLCASSFLEVAGQAGDTQYFGPGTRLTVL.

The chain employs TRBV2 and TRBJ1-1; 8 nucleotides agree with TRBD1. This CDR3 has 14 residues. J gave up 6 bases and V 4 bases, and 7 bases lay outside the gene matches. Per the germline V gene, CDR1 is SNHLY and CDR2 is FYNNEI. CDR3 coding DNA: TGTGCCAGCAGTGGACAGGGGACGGGGGCTGAAGCTTTCTTT. It encodes CASSGQGTGAEAFF.

The chain links TRBV6-5 to TRBJ1-6; 8 positions match TRBD1. V lost 7 bases and J lost 8; bases outside the gene matches: 10. CDR3 length equals 15 residues. Germline V gene lookup returns CDR1 MNHEY and CDR2 SVGAGI. The CDR3 sequence is CASKVLQGDYSPLHF. The CDR3, as DNA: TGTGCCAGCAAGGTCCTACAGGGGGATTATTCACCCCTCCACTTT.